These 7 T cell receptor beta chains came from one sample sequenced in a study of regulatory T cells in long-lasting Graves disease. Specified time point: persistent/refractory GD, antithyroid drugs over 5 years with positive TRAb. Making the TCR library involved RNA that had been extracted from PBMCs. With iRepertoire HTBI primers and Arm-PCR of CDR3 regions, TCR beta libraries were built. TCRdb passed the multiplex PCR reads through MiXCR, listing each CDR3 protein once. Of around 500,000 distinct CDR3 sequences listed, 20% to 25% were seen once; the top ten hold about 7.8%. The sequenced sample was peripheral blood mononuclear cells (PBMCs), obtained when the disease was refractory, from a patient treated with antithyroid drugs. The receptors here all came from a female donor with Graves disease.

The chain employs TRBV5-6 and TRBJ2-1, with D possibly matching TRBD1 (6 bases). The V gene's germline CDR1 is SGHDT and CDR2 YYEEEE. This CDR3 region has 13 residues. Trimming shortened V by 2 bases and J by 6 bases, and 9 bases separated the two germline ends. Here the CDR3 reads CASSFLGGNEQFF. As DNA, the CDR3 is TGTGCCAGCAGCTTCCTAGGGGGCAATGAGCAGTTCTTC.

In its sample, this clonotype was seen a few times. V usage is TRBV29-1 and J usage is TRBJ1-5, with a tentative D call TRBD1 (6 bases). Germline CDR1 SQVTM, CDR2 ANQGSEA. The V gene lost 4 bases and the J gene lost 1 base, with 20 bases spanning the gap. The CDR3 covers 17 residues. CDR3 residues: CSVGGGMVGGSNQPQHF. The CDR3 DNA follows: TGCAGCGTTGGAGGGGGTATGGTGGGGGGGAGCAATCAGCCCCAGCATTTT.

The table lists this clonotype with many counts. The rearrangement joins TRBV7-9 to TRBJ2-5; TRBD1 aligns across 7 bases. Germline V gene lookup returns CDR1 SEHNR and CDR2 FQNEAQ (reference sequence). With V trimmed by 4 bases and J by 4 bases, 12 bases remained unmatched. The length of the CDR3 is 16 residues. CDR3 loop: CASSSSLKTGTETQYF. CDR3 bases: TGTGCCAGCAGCTCCTCGCTAAAGACAGGGACAGAGACCCAGTACTTC. Filled out from reference TRBV7-9 and TRBJ2-5, the complete variable domain reads DTGVSQNPRHKITKRGQNVTFRCDPISEHNRLYWYRQTLGQGPEFLTYFQNEAQLEKSRLLSDRFSAERPKGSFSTLEIQRTEQGDSAMYLCASSSSLKTGTETQYFGPGTRLLVL.

The chain recombines TRBV29-1 with TRBJ1-1, with D possibly being TRBD1 (5 bases). Between the trimmed V and J ends, which lost 7 bases and 1 base, there was a span of 7 bases. This CDR3 is built from 11 residues. Germline lookup yields CDR1 SQVTM and CDR2 ANQGSEA. CDR3 sequence reads: CSGGTNTEAFF. CDR3 sequence (DNA): TGCAGCGGGGGGACGAACACTGAAGCTTTCTTT.

This clonotype turned up a few times. Here the CDR3 reads CASSSSRDRVDYEQYF. The CDR3, as DNA: TGTGCCAGCAGTTCCTCTCGGGACCGAGTGGACTACGAGCAGTACTTC. This chain uses TRBV27 with TRBJ2-7; D possibly matches TRBD1 or TRBD2 (5 bases each). Trimming removed 4 bases at V and 3 bases at J, with 19 bases between. The germline V gene has CDR1 MNHEY and CDR2 SMNVEV (reference sequence). The CDR3 is made up of 16 amino acids.

This clonotype appeared a few times. The CDR3 reads CASSTPVPGEADTQYF. The CDR3 coding sequence is TGTGCCAGCAGCACCCCGGTTCCTGGCGAGGCAGATACGCAGTATTTT. The V call is TRBV2, the J call TRBJ2-3; no firm D call. The CDR3 contains 16 residues. The V and J ends lost 6 bases and 4 bases respectively, with 20 bases between them. The germline V gene has CDR1 SNHLY and CDR2 FYNNEI. The variable domain in full, completed from reference TRBV2 and TRBJ2-3, reads EPEVTQTPSHQVTQMGQEVILRCVPISNHLYFYWYRQILGQKVEFLVSFYNNEISEKSEIFDDQFSVERPDGSNFTLKIRSTKLEDSAMYFCASSTPVPGEADTQYFGPGTRLTVL.

Ten or more counts support this clonotype. V usage is TRBV7-9 and J usage is TRBJ1-1; TRBD1 might be the D (6 bases). The CDR3 consists of 15 residues. The germline V and J ends were trimmed by 5 bases and 7 bases, with 20 bases remaining between them. CDR1 and CDR2 from the germline V gene are SEHNR and FQNEAQ (reference sequence). CDR3 DNA: TGTGCCAGCAGCCGAGGCAAGGACAGCGGGGTTGAAGCTTTCTTT. This encodes CASSRGKDSGVEAFF.